These 7 T cell receptor beta chains were all obtained from the same sample, sequenced in a study of control samples from healthy donors and cancer patients. The protocol was immunoSEQ multiplex PCR, while the TCRdb copy is restricted to in-frame clones and leaves out a portion. The sample holds approximately 50,000 clones, roughly 87% seen once. The sequencing sample was made of PBMCs. The receptor set was obtained from a man between 60 and 75 years old with head and neck cancer.

The chain links TRBV11-2 to TRBJ2-1, with 9 nucleotides matching TRBD1. Germline CDR1 reads SGHAT; CDR2 reads FQNNGV. Trimming removed 5 bases from V and 9 bases from J; junction bases left unmatched: 11. CDR3 length: 15 amino acids. The CDR3 DNA sequence: TGTGCCAGCAGCCTCGACAGGGGGGTCATGATTGAGCAGTTCTTC. This sequence encodes CASSLDRGVMIEQFF. Full variable domain (outside the CDR3, taken from reference TRBV11-2 and TRBJ2-1): EAGVAQSPRYKIIEKRQSVAFWCNPISGHATLYWYQQILGQGPKLLIQFQNNGVVDDSQLPKDRFSAERLKGVDSTLKIQPAKLEDSAVYLCASSLDRGVMIEQFFGPGTRLTVL.

This chain joins TRBV25-1 and TRBJ1-4, with D possibly being TRBD1 (5 bases). The V end was cut by 2 bases, the J end by 6 bases, with 19 bases between. This CDR3 region has 17 residues. CDR1 is MGHDK and CDR2 is SYGVNS in the germline V gene. CDR3: CASSEPVRAGTDEKLFF. The CDR3 DNA reads as TGTGCCAGCAGTGAACCCGTTCGGGCAGGGACGGATGAAAAACTGTTTTTT.

The rearrangement uses TRBV9 and TRBJ1-1; D gene unclear. Germline CDR1 is SGDLS and CDR2 is YYNGEE. V was trimmed by 2 bases and J by 3 bases, leaving 8 bases between them. This CDR3 has 13 amino acids. The CDR3, as DNA: TGTGCCAGCAGCGTGCGGGTGGACACTGAAGCTTTCTTT. It is translated as CASSVRVDTEAFF.

Remarks on this clone: The identical CDR3 is also encoded by other nucleotide sequences in the sample. V usage is TRBV3-1 (or the pseudogene TRBV3-2) and J usage is TRBJ1-6; no reliable D call. Germline values: CDR1 LGHDT, CDR2 YNNKEL (reference sequence). This CDR3 has 17 residues. V was trimmed by 0 bases and J by 0 bases, leaving 9 bases between them. CDR3 DNA: TGTGCCAGCAGCCAAGAAGGTCGGAGCTCCTATAATTCACCCCTCCACTTT. The encoded protein is CASSQEGRSSYNSPLHF.

The rearrangement links TRBV3-1 (or the pseudogene TRBV3-2) to TRBJ1-2; D uncertain. This CDR3 spans 13 amino acids. The ends were cut back, 0 bases at V and 7 bases at J, with 9 bases in the middle. Germline CDR1 LGHDT, CDR2 YNNKEL (reference sequence). The CDR3 loop is CASSQDRAGGYTF. CDR3 in DNA: TGTGCCAGCAGCCAAGATCGGGCGGGTGGCTACACCTTC.

This chain joins TRBV28 and TRBJ2-4; D tentatively reads TRBD1 or TRBD2 (5 bases each). V was cut by 6 bases and J by 1 base, with 16 bases left in between. CDR1 MDHEN and CDR2 SYDVKM come from the germline V gene. The CDR3 spans 16 residues. The CDR3 sequence: CASRNEGFAAKNIQYF. CDR3 nucleotides: TGTGCCAGCAGGAATGAGGGGTTTGCGGCCAAAAACATTCAGTACTTC.

Written as DNA, the CDR3 is TGTGCCAGTAGTCCGGGGCCTTCGTATAGCAATCAGCCCCAGCATTTT. This gives the protein CASSPGPSYSNQPQHF. The genes are TRBV19 and TRBJ1-5, with a tentative D call TRBD1 (5 bases). There are 16 residues in the CDR3. Germline loops: CDR1 LNHDA, CDR2 SQIVND (reference sequence). V was pared by 5 bases and J by 0 bases, with 14 bases between.